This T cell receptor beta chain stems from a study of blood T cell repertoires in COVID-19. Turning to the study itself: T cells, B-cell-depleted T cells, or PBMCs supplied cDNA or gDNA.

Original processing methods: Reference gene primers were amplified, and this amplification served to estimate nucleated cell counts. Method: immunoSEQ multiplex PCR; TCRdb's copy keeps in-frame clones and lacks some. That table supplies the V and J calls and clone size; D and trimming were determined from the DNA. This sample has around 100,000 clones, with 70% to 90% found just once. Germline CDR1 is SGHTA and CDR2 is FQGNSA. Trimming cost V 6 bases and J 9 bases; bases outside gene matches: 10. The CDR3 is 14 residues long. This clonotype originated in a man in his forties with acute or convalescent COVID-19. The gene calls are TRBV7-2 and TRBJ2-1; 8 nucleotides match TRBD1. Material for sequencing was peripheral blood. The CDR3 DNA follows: TGTGCCAGCAGGCGAGGACAGGGAGGTCTTGAGCAGTTCTTC. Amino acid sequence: CASRRGQGGLEQFF.